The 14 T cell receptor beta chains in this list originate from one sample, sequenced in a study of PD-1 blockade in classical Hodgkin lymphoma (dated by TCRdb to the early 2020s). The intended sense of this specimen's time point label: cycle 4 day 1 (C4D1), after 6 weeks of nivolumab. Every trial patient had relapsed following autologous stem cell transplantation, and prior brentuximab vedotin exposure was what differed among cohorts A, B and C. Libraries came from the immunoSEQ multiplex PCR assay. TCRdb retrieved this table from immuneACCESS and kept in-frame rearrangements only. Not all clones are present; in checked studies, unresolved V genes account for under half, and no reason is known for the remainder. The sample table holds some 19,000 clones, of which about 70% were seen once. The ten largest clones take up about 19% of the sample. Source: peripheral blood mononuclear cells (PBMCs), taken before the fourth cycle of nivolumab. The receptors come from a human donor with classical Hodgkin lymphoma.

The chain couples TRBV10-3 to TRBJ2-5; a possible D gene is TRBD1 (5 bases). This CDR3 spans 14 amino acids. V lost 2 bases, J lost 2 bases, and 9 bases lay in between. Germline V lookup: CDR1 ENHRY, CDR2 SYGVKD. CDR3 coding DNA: TGTGCCATCAGTGAGAGACAGTCTCAAGAGACCCAGTACTTC. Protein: CAISERQSQETQYF.

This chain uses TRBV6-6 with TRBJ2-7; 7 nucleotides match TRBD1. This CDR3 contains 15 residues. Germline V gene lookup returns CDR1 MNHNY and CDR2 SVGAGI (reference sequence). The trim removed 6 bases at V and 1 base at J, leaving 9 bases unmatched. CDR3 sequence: CASRLGTDRSYEQYF. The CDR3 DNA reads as TGTGCCAGCAGACTTGGGACAGACCGATCCTACGAGCAGTACTTC.

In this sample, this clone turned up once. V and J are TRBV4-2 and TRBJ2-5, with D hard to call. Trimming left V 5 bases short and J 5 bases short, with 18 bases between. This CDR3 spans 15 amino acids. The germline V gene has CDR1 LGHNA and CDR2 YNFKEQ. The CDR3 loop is CASSSTGFSRETQYF. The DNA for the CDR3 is TGTGCCAGCAGCTCGACGGGCTTTTCGCGGGAGACCCAGTACTTC.

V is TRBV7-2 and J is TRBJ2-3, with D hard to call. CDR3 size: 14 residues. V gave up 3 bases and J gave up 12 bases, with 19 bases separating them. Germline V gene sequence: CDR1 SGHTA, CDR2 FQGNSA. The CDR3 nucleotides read TGTGCCAGCAGCTTTATCCCGCGTGACCCAGAACAGTATTTT. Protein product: CASSFIPRDPEQYF. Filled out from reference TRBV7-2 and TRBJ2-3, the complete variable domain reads GAGVSQSPSNKVTEKGKDVELRCDPISGHTALYWYRQSLGQGLEFLIYFQGNSAPDKSGLPSDRFSAERTGGSVSTLTIQRTQQEDSAVYLCASSFIPRDPEQYFGPGTRLTVL.

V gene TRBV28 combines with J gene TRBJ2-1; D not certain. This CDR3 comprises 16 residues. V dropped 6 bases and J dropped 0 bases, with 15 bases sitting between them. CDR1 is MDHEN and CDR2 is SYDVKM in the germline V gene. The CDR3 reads CASRELGLSSYNEQFF. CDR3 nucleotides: TGTGCCAGCAGAGAACTCGGGTTGAGCTCCTACAATGAGCAGTTCTTC.

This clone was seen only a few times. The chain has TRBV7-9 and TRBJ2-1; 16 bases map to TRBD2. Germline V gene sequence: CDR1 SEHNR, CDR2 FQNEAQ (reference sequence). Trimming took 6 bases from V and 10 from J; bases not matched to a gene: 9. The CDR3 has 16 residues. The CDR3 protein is CASRPTGTSGRGEQFF. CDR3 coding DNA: TGTGCCAGCAGACCGACCGGGACTAGCGGGAGGGGGGAGCAGTTCTTC.

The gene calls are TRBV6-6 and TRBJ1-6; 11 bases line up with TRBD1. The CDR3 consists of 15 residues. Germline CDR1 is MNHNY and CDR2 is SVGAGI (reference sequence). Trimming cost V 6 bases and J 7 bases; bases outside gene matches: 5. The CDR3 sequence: CASRGGTGGNSPLHF. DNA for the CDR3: TGTGCCAGCAGGGGAGGGACAGGGGGAAATTCACCCCTCCACTTT.

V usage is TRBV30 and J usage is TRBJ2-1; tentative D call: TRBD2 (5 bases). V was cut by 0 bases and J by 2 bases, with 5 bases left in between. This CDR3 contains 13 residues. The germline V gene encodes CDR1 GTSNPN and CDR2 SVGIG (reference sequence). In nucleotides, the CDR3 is TGTGCCTGGAGTGTACTAGCCTACAATGAGCAGTTCTTC. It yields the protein CAWSVLAYNEQFF.

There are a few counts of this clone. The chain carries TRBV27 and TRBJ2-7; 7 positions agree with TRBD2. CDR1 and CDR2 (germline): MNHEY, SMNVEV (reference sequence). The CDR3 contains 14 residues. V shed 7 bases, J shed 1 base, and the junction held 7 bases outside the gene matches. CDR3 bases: TGTGCCAGCATGGTGGGGCGGGGGTCCTACGAGCAGTACTTC. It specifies CASMVGRGSYEQYF.

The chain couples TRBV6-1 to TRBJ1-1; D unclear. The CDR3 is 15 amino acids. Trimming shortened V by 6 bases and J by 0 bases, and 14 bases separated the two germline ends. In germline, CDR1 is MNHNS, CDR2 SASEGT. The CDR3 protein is CASRQQTVMNTEAFF. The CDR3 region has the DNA TGTGCCAGCAGACAACAAACCGTGATGAACACTGAAGCTTTCTTT.

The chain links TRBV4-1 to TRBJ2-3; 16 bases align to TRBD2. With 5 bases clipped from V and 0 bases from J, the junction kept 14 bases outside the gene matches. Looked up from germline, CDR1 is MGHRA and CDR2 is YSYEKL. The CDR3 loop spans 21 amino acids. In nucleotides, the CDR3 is TGCGCCAGCAGCACTCCGTCCGGGACTAGCGGGAGGGTTGCTAGCACAGATACGCAGTATTTT. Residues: CASSTPSGTSGRVASTDTQYF.

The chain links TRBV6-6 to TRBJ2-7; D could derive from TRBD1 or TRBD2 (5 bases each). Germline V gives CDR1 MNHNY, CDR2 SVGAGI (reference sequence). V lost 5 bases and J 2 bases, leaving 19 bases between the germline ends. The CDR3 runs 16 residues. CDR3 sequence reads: CASSRGYPGLPYEQYF. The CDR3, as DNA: TGTGCCAGCAGTAGGGGTTATCCGGGGCTCCCCTACGAGCAGTACTTC.

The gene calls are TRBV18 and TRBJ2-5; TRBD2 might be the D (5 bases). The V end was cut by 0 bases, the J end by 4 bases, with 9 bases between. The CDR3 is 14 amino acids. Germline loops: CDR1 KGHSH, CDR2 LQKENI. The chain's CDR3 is CASSPPGGPETQYF. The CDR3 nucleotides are TGTGCCAGCTCACCACCGGGCGGGCCAGAGACCCAGTACTTC.

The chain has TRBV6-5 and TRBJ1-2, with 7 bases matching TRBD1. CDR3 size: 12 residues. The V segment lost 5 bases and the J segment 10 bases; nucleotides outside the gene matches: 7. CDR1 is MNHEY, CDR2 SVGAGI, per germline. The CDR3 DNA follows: TGTGCCAGCAGTGATTGGGGACAGCACTACACCTTC. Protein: CASSDWGQHYTF.